The sequence of this T cell receptor (beta chain) was determined in a study of blood T cell repertoires in COVID-19. About the research overall: The United States, Italy and Spain provided the acute and convalescent COVID-19 samples. T cells, B-cell-depleted T cells, or PBMCs provided the cDNA or gDNA that served as material.

Germline V gene lookup returns CDR1 MNHEY and CDR2 SVGAGI. This CDR3 has 14 residues. Germline trimming cut 8 bases from V and 4 bases from J; bases unmatched to any gene: 9. In the study's own analysis: Estimation of nucleated cell counts was performed using reference gene primer amplification. Generated by immunoSEQ multiplex PCR, the TCRdb table keeps only in-frame clones and is missing some. Clone size and V and J calls were adopted from that table, with D and trimming inferred from the DNA. Of about 52,000 clones in the sample, around 88% were seen once. Only one count was recorded for this clone.

The source material was peripheral blood. J is TRBJ1-1 and V is TRBV6-5, with TRBD1 identical over 8 bases. This receptor was obtained from a woman older than 75 with acute or convalescent COVID-19. Here the CDR3 reads CASSLRDRSTEAFF. The CDR3 DNA reads TGTGCCAGCTCACTGAGGGACAGGAGCACTGAAGCTTTCTTT.